This TCR beta chain was identified in a study of T cell responses to AZD1222 COVID-19 vaccine. Assay: immunoSEQ multiplex PCR; the TCRdb copy retains only in-frame clones and omits some. The repertoire holds under 100,000 clones, with 92% as singletons. The CDR3 extends over 17 amino acids. The receptor was derived from an adult in good health. The chain joins TRBV21-1 to TRBJ2-2; the table's D call of TRBD1 was not tested on the DNA. TRBV21-1 is assigned pseudogene status. The sequencing here drew on peripheral blood, taken on day 0 of MenACWY control vaccination. CDR3 DNA sequence: TGTGCCAGCAGCAAAGAATTGGCACACCTGAACACCGGGGAGCTGTTTTTT. Translation: CASSKELAHLNTGELFF.